One sample yielded the 29 T cell receptor beta chains listed below, sequenced in a study of shared clonotypes between healthy human individuals. Terminally differentiated effector memory CD45RA+ cells were left out of the naive CD8 fraction, which was CD45RO-negative and positively selected for CCR7. Produced via immunoSEQ multiplex PCR; TCRdb's table is partial and in-frame only. This sample has over 750,000 clones, with about 96% found just once. The sequenced sample consisted of naive CD8+ T cells sorted from blood. The source is a man aged 25 to 45 in good health.

This clone was seen just once. One end of the junction is discordant with germline, which a read error may explain. V is TRBV11-2 and J is TRBJ2-7; 8 bases align to TRBD1. This CDR3 comprises 12 residues. Germline values: CDR1 SGHAT, CDR2 FQNNGV. DNA for the CDR3: TGTGCCAGCAGCTCACCCACAGGGGGTAATAACTTC. The encoded protein is CASSSPTGGNNF.

This clone has a handful of counts. J is TRBJ1-4 and V is TRBV4-1; the D is unclear. This CDR3 has 14 amino acids. Germline V gene lookup returns CDR1 MGHRA and CDR2 YSYEKL. Deletions cut 0 bases from V and 8 bases from J, with 10 bases between. DNA of the CDR3: TGCGCCAGCAGCCAAGAAAGTGGAGTGGAAAAACTGTTTTTT. Translation gives CASSQESGVEKLFF.

The V call is TRBV13, the J call TRBJ1-1; D remains ambiguous. The CDR3 sequence is 12 residues long. Per germline, CDR1 PRHDT and CDR2 FYEKMQ (reference sequence). Between the trimmed V and J ends, which lost 6 bases and 3 bases, there was a span of 8 bases. CDR3 amino acids: CASSNGDTEAFF. The CDR3 bases are TGTGCCAGCAGTAACGGGGACACTGAAGCTTTCTTT. Variable domain in full (rest from reference TRBV13 and TRBJ1-1): AAGVIQSPRHLIKEKRETATLKCYPIPRHDTVYWYQQGPGQDPQFLISFYEKMQSDKGSIPDRFSAQQFSDYHSELNMSSLELGDSALYFCASSNGDTEAFFGQGTRLTVV.

The chain recombines TRBV7-8 with TRBJ2-7; the match to TRBD2 covers 9 bases. This CDR3 is 15 amino acids long. The germline V gene has CDR1 SGHVS and CDR2 FQNEAQ. V lost 0 bases to trimming and J lost 6 bases; unmatched junction nucleotides: 6. CDR3 protein: CASSLAPAGGSEQYF. CDR3 nucleotides: TGTGCCAGCAGCTTAGCCCCAGCGGGAGGAAGCGAGCAGTACTTC. Together with reference TRBV7-8 and TRBJ2-7, the CDR3 gives the full variable domain: GAGVSQSPRYKVAKRGQDVALRCDPISGHVSLFWYQQALGQGPEFLTYFQNEAQLDKSGLPSDRFFAERPEGSVSTLKIQRTQQEDSAVYLCASSLAPAGGSEQYFGPGTRLTVT.

The chain has TRBV6-6 and TRBJ1-5; D ambiguous. V was shortened by 6 bases and J by 0 bases, with 12 bases between the two germline ends. The CDR3 loop spans 15 amino acids. CDR1 is MNHNY and CDR2 is SVGAGI in the germline V gene (reference sequence). CDR3 amino acids: CASSYEGYSNQPQHF. In DNA, the CDR3 is TGTGCCAGCAGCTACGAGGGTTATAGCAATCAGCCCCAGCATTTT.

The chain joins TRBV25-1 to TRBJ1-1; no reliable D call. The length of the CDR3 is 14 residues. The germline CDR1 and CDR2 sequences are MGHDK and SYGVNS. V was trimmed by 4 bases and J by 1 base, leaving 10 bases between them. The CDR3 sequence: CASSAPSQNTEAFF. As DNA, the CDR3 is TGTGCCAGCAGTGCCCCCAGCCAGAACACTGAAGCTTTCTTT.

About this clone: Distinct nucleotide sequences in the sample also encode this CDR3. The CDR3 coding sequence is TGTGCCAGCAGTTTGAGGGCCTACAATGAGCAGTTCTTC. It specifies CASSLRAYNEQFF. The chain combines TRBV27 with TRBJ2-1; D possibly corresponds to TRBD2 (5 bases). In germline, CDR1 is MNHEY, CDR2 SMNVEV (reference sequence). Trimming took 3 bases from V and 2 from J, leaving 5 bases between them. CDR3 size: 13 residues.

Remarks on this clone: Other DNA variants within this sample encode the same CDR3. The chain couples TRBV19 to TRBJ2-7; D is possibly TRBD1 (6 bases). Germline CDR1 is LNHDA and CDR2 is SQIVND (reference sequence). The CDR3 runs to 14 residues. Trimming shortened V by 2 bases and J by 0 bases, and 8 bases separated the two germline ends. The CDR3 is CASSIRDTSYEQYF. Here the CDR3 DNA reads TGTGCCAGTAGTATAAGGGACACCTCCTACGAGCAGTACTTC.

This chain links TRBV7-4 with TRBJ1-2; D ambiguous. This CDR3 has 11 amino acids. Germline V gene sequence: CDR1 SGHVT, CDR2 SQSDAQ. Trimming stripped 7 bases from V and 1 base from J, with 4 bases between. The CDR3 DNA reads as TGTGCCAGCACGGTTAACTATGGCTACACCTTC. Translation: CASTVNYGYTF.

The chain recombines TRBV25-1 with TRBJ1-1, with TRBD1 identical over 8 bases. This CDR3 region has 13 residues. V was clipped by 8 bases and J by 0 bases; unmatched bases: 2. Germline CDR1 is MGHDK and CDR2 is SYGVNS. The CDR3 sequence is CASRQGMNTEAFF. The CDR3 region has the DNA TGTGCCAGCCGACAGGGGATGAACACTGAAGCTTTCTTT. Full variable domain (outside the CDR3, taken from reference TRBV25-1 and TRBJ1-1): EADIYQTPRYLVIGTGKKITLECSQTMGHDKMYWYQQDPGMELHLIHYSYGVNSTEKGDLSSESTVSRIRTEHFPLTLESARPSHTSQYLCASRQGMNTEAFFGQGTRLTVV.

The chain uses TRBV13 and TRBJ1-5; maybe TRBD1 (5 bases). This CDR3 comprises 14 residues. Germline V gene lookup returns CDR1 PRHDT and CDR2 FYEKMQ (reference sequence). V was clipped by 5 bases and J by 5 bases, with 13 bases between them. As DNA, the CDR3 is TGTGCCAGCAGCCTTGGAGTGGGGGATCAGCCCCAGCATTTT. Encoded protein: CASSLGVGDQPQHF. Full variable domain (rest looked up from reference TRBV13 and TRBJ1-5): AAGVIQSPRHLIKEKRETATLKCYPIPRHDTVYWYQQGPGQDPQFLISFYEKMQSDKGSIPDRFSAQQFSDYHSELNMSSLELGDSALYFCASSLGVGDQPQHFGDGTRLSIL.

The rearrangement joins TRBV7-9 to TRBJ2-1; tentative D call: TRBD2 (6 bases). V gave up 5 bases and J gave up 8 bases, with 22 bases separating them. The CDR3 sequence is 16 residues long. Germline lookup yields CDR1 SEHNR and CDR2 FQNEAQ (reference sequence). The CDR3 bases are TGTGCCAGCAGCCGACCTCAGGCGCGGGATGGCTATGAGCAGTTCTTC. Its translation is CASSRPQARDGYEQFF.

The chain combines TRBV28 with TRBJ2-1, with D perhaps given as TRBD1 or TRBD2 (5 bases each). This CDR3 is built from 12 residues. Germline CDR1 is MDHEN and CDR2 is SYDVKM. Trimming removed 6 bases from V and 6 bases from J, with 9 bases in between. CDR3 in amino acids: CASSRDGNEQFF. Written as DNA, the CDR3 is TGTGCCAGCAGCAGGGACGGCAATGAGCAGTTCTTC.

V is TRBV6-5 and J is TRBJ2-2; 7 bases agree with TRBD1. Germline CDR1 and CDR2: MNHEY and SVGAGI. The CDR3 consists of 15 residues. V shed 0 bases and J 6 bases; nucleotides not matched to a gene: 4. CDR3 protein: CASSYSDRVAGELFF. CDR3 nucleotides: TGTGCCAGCAGTTACTCCGACAGGGTGGCCGGGGAGCTGTTTTTT.

The chain uses TRBV15 and TRBJ1-2, with 10 bases matching TRBD1. This CDR3 contains 11 residues. The V segment lost 8 bases and the J segment 7 bases; nucleotides outside the gene matches: 1. Germline values: CDR1 LNHNV, CDR2 YYDKDF (reference sequence). DNA of the CDR3: TGTGCCACCGGGACAGGGGTTGGCTACACCTTC. It specifies CATGTGVGYTF.

This chain joins TRBV30 and TRBJ2-7; 9 nucleotides line up with TRBD1. The trim removed 2 bases at V and 5 bases at J, leaving 7 bases unmatched. The CDR3 is made up of 14 amino acids. CDR1 is GTSNPN, CDR2 SVGIG, per germline (reference sequence). CDR3 in amino acids: CAWSKDRGYHEQYF. The CDR3 nucleotides read TGTGCCTGGAGTAAAGACAGGGGGTATCACGAGCAGTACTTC.

As concerns this clone: This CDR3 is also generated by other DNA sequences in the sample. V usage is TRBV9 and J usage is TRBJ2-7, with D possibly matching TRBD2 (6 bases). Trimming removed 0 bases at V and 1 base at J, with 8 bases between. The CDR3 length is 14 residues. The germline CDR1 and CDR2 sequences are SGDLS and YYNGEE. CDR3 residues: CASSVGAGSYEQYF. The CDR3 DNA reads as TGTGCCAGCAGCGTAGGGGCGGGATCCTACGAGCAGTACTTC.

Worth noting for this clone: An end of the junction does not agree with germline; a read error may underlie this. The chain joins TRBV5-4 to TRBJ1-1, with 7 bases aligning to TRBD1. Germline CDR1 and CDR2: SGHNT and YYREEE (reference sequence). This CDR3 has 13 amino acids. This CDR3 reads CASSFGETGSPEF. CDR3 coding DNA: TGTGCCAGCAGCTTTGGTGAGACAGGGTCTCCCGAATTT. Full variable domain (remainder filled in from reference TRBV5-4 and TRBJ1-1): ETGVTQSPTHLIKTRGQQVTLRCSSQSGHNTVSWYQQALGQGPQFIFQYYREEENGRGNFPPRFSGLQFPNYSSELNVNALELDDSALYLCASSFGETGSPEFGQGTRLTVV.

The chain has TRBV6-1 and TRBJ1-5, with D unresolved. Germline V gene sequence: CDR1 MNHNS, CDR2 SASEGT. V was pared by 5 bases and J by 0 bases, with 8 bases between. CDR3 length: 14 amino acids. The CDR3 coding sequence is TGTGCCAGCAGTCACCGAAGTAGCAATCAGCCCCAGCATTTT. This sequence encodes CASSHRSSNQPQHF.

The genes are TRBV4-3 and TRBJ2-7, with TRBD2 as a possible D gene (6 bases). From germline, CDR1 is LGHNA and CDR2 YSLEER. The CDR3 runs 13 residues. V was cut by 4 bases and J by 2 bases, with 9 bases left in between. The CDR3 loop reads CASSPGLPYEQYF. CDR3 nucleotides: TGCGCCAGCAGCCCGGGACTTCCCTACGAGCAGTACTTC.

The rearrangement uses TRBV7-2 and TRBJ2-4, with D perhaps matching TRBD1 (6 bases). Germline CDR1 reads SGHTA; CDR2 reads FQGNSA. Between the trimmed V and J ends, which lost 5 bases and 1 base, there was a span of 12 bases. The CDR3 runs 15 residues. CDR3 amino acids: CASSTQQGAKNIQYF. The CDR3 DNA reads TGTGCCAGCAGCACCCAGCAGGGGGCCAAAAACATTCAGTACTTC.

The table lists this clone with a few counts. The J gene is TRBJ2-1, the V gene TRBV7-9, with 10 bases matching TRBD2. Germline CDR1 SEHNR, CDR2 FQNEAQ (reference sequence). The CDR3 consists of 15 residues. With 7 bases clipped from V and 6 bases from J, the junction kept 9 bases outside the gene matches. The CDR3 region has the DNA TGTGCCAGCACGCCACTAGCGGGATTGGGCAATGAGCAGTTCTTC. It yields the protein CASTPLAGLGNEQFF.

This chain joins TRBV6-1 and TRBJ2-7, with TRBD2 identical over 8 bases. Germline CDR1 and CDR2: MNHNS and SASEGT. CDR3 length equals 15 residues. V lost 6 bases to trimming and J lost 4 bases; unmatched junction nucleotides: 11. The chain's CDR3 is CASRPGRGKGYEQYF. In DNA, the CDR3 is TGTGCCAGCAGGCCCGGGAGGGGGAAAGGGTACGAGCAGTACTTC.

The V and J genes are TRBV14 and TRBJ1-2; possibly TRBD1 for D (6 bases). Trimming removed 0 bases at V and 4 bases at J, with 12 bases between. The CDR3 has 15 amino acids. Germline CDR1 is SGHDN and CDR2 is FVKESK. The DNA of the CDR3 is TGTGCCAGCAGCCAAGAACGGACAGCGATCTATGGCTACACCTTC. Translation gives CASSQERTAIYGYTF.

The rearrangement uses TRBV4-1 and TRBJ2-3, with D unclear. Trimming removed 4 bases from V and 1 base from J, with 12 bases in between. The germline CDR1 and CDR2 sequences are MGHRA and YSYEKL. The CDR3 is 15 residues long. The CDR3 DNA reads TGCGCCAGCAGCCGAGCCCCGGGCGGCACAGATACGCAGTATTTT. This codes for CASSRAPGGTDTQYF.

The J gene is TRBJ2-7, the V gene TRBV10-1; weak D call: TRBD1 (6 bases). The V end lost 7 bases, the J end lost 7 bases, and 17 bases lay between the germline ends. This CDR3 region has 13 residues. Per germline, CDR1 WNHNN and CDR2 SYGVQD (reference sequence). The CDR3 nucleotides are TGCGCCAGCACCAAAGACAGGTACCCAGAGCAGTACTTC. Its translation is CASTKDRYPEQYF.

The chain links TRBV7-9 to TRBJ2-7; the D gene is possibly TRBD1 (6 bases). This CDR3 contains 15 residues. V was trimmed by 1 base and J by 3 bases, leaving 13 bases between them. Germline V gives CDR1 SEHNR, CDR2 FQNEAQ (reference sequence). The DNA for the CDR3 is TGTGCCAGCAGCTTAGGACGGACAGCCAACTACGAGCAGTACTTC. This codes for CASSLGRTANYEQYF.

V and J are TRBV9 and TRBJ2-7; 11 positions match TRBD2. The CDR3 spans 14 residues. The J segment lost 3 bases and the V segment lost 4 bases, leaving 3 bases of the junction unmatched. Germline CDR1 is SGDLS and CDR2 is YYNGEE. The CDR3 here is CASSTSGRNYEQYF. CDR3 sequence (DNA): TGTGCCAGCAGCACTAGCGGGAGAAACTACGAGCAGTACTTC.

The chain couples TRBV28 to TRBJ1-5, with 7 positions matching TRBD1. V lost 2 bases and J lost 3; bases outside the gene matches: 4. The CDR3 is made up of 15 amino acids. In germline, CDR1 is MDHEN, CDR2 SYDVKM. In DNA, the CDR3 is TGTGCCAGCAGTTTACGTACAGGGGCCAATCAGCCCCAGCATTTT. This codes for CASSLRTGANQPQHF.